This TCR beta chain was found in a study of identical twins. Germline values: CDR1 DFQATT, CDR2 SNEGSKA (reference sequence). Between the trimmed V and J ends, which lost 7 bases and 1 base, there was a span of 13 bases. This CDR3 is 13 amino acids long. TCRdb re-analysed the 5' RACE reads in MiXCR, keeping a single row per CDR3 protein. The sample comprises approximately 350,000 distinct CDR3 sequences, 9% to 15% of which are singletons, and around 6.9% rests with the top ten. Another study also made use of these data, one on yellow fever vaccine responses in identical twins.

The specimen sequenced was CD8+ T cells sorted from blood. The clonotype was recovered from a woman aged 18-35 years in good health. The chain recombines TRBV20-1 with TRBJ2-5; D is unclear. The DNA for the CDR3 is TGCAGTGGGGATAGTGTCAGCCAAGAGACCCAGTACTTC. Its protein is CSGDSVSQETQYF.